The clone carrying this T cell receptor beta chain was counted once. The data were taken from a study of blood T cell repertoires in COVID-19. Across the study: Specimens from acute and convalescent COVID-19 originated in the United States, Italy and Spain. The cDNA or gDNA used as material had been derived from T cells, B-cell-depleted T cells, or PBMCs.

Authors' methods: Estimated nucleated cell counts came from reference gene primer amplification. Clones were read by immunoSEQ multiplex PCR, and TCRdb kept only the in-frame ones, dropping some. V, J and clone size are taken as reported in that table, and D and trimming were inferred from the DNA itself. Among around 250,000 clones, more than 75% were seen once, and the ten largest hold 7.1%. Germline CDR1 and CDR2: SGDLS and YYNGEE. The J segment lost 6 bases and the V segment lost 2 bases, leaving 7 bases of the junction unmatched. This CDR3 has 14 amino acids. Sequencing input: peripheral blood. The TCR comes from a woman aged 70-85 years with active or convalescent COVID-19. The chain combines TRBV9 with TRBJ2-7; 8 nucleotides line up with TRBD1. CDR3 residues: CASSVRTGQGEQYF. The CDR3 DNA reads TGTGCCAGCAGCGTGAGGACAGGGCAGGGCGAGCAGTACTTC.